Below, one T cell receptor beta chain is given with its context. Antigen unknown. The table came from immunoSEQ multiplex PCR; TCRdb's copy has only in-frame clones and leaves some out. This table has roughly 30,000 clones, about 80% appearing once. This entry belongs to a study of early stage breast cancer tumors. Germline CDR1 reads SNHLY; CDR2 reads FYNNEI. This CDR3 is 12 amino acids long. Germline trimming cut 6 bases from V and 6 bases from J; bases unmatched to any gene: 5. Study-wide findings and caveats: Comparing each tissue with blood distinguished tumor from normal in about 85% of the 16 patients. Most shared enriched TCRB sequences were commonly generated ones.

The receptor was derived from a person between 55 and 69 years old with breast cancer. Sequencing input: blood. The rearrangement uses TRBV2 and TRBJ2-7; 7 positions match TRBD1. The CDR3 DNA reads TGTGCCAGCAGGTCGACAGGGCTCGAGCAGTACTTC. Its translation is CASRSTGLEQYF. The whole variable domain, filled in from reference TRBV2 and TRBJ2-7, reads EPEVTQTPSHQVTQMGQEVILRCVPISNHLYFYWYRQILGQKVEFLVSFYNNEISEKSEIFDDQFSVERPDGSNFTLKIRSTKLEDSAMYFCASRSTGLEQYFGPGTRLTVT.